Shown below are 17 T cell receptor beta chains from a single sample sequenced in a study of T-cell reconstitution after alpha-beta-depleted transplantation in children (dated by TCRdb to about 2016). The sample's treatment or condition label, decoded: allogeneic hematopoietic cell transplantation with graft depleted of TCRalphabeta T cells and CD19 B cells. The library relied on PCR. Sequencing instrument: Illumina HiSeq 2500. TCR libraries were prepared with molecular barcoding, using unique molecular identifiers to normalize TCRbeta repertoire quantification. Starting from the raw public reads, TCRdb applied fastp trimming at Q25, assembled clones with MiXCR and retained in-frame beta chains. Records with the same CDR3 protein are collapsed into one entry carrying the most frequent genes and DNA. The table for this sample lists about 590,000 distinct CDR3 sequences; 13% of them were counted only once. 2% to 2.5% of the sample goes to the ten largest clones.

Sequenced material: PBMCs, mostly from graft donor cells, taken 360 days after TCRalphabeta/CD19-depleted stem cell transplant. Receptors originate from a male patient aged 10 to 17 who had a stem cell transplant for acute myeloid leukemia, so the T cells may come from the graft donor.

The chain uses TRBV28 and TRBJ2-1; TRBD2 agrees at 8 bases. Germline V gene lookup returns CDR1 MDHEN and CDR2 SYDVKM. There are 17 residues in the CDR3. V lost 7 bases and J lost 4; bases outside the gene matches: 15. Here the CDR3 DNA reads TGTGCCAGCAACCTTTTGGGGCGGGAGGCCATTTACAATGAGCAGTTCTTC. It translates to CASNLLGREAIYNEQFF.

The chain joins TRBV4-3 to TRBJ2-1; the D is unclear. Trimming took off 1 base at V and 3 bases at J, with 7 bases between the two ends. CDR3 length equals 14 residues. Germline values: CDR1 LGHNA, CDR2 YSLEER. CDR3 amino acids: CASSQAQFYNEQFF. In DNA, the CDR3 is TGCGCCAGCAGCCAAGCCCAGTTCTACAATGAGCAGTTCTTC.

The chain has TRBV18 and TRBJ1-5; D uncertain. The CDR3 spans 14 residues. CDR1 and CDR2 (germline): KGHSH, LQKENI. Between the trimmed V and J ends, which lost 2 bases and 2 bases, there was a span of 7 bases. The CDR3 loop is CASSPGEGNQPQHF. CDR3 DNA: TGTGCCAGCTCACCAGGGGAAGGCAATCAGCCCCAGCATTTT.

In this sample, this clonotype turned up a few times. This chain uses TRBV5-1 with TRBJ2-7; perhaps TRBD1 as D (6 bases). This CDR3 is 19 amino acids long. The V gene's germline CDR1 is SGHRS and CDR2 YFSETQ. V lost 2 bases and J 4 bases, leaving 28 bases between the germline ends. CDR3 protein: CASSFTLNPTGKRGYEQYF. DNA for the CDR3: TGCGCCAGCAGCTTCACCCTTAACCCTACAGGGAAACGGGGATACGAGCAGTACTTC.

CDR3 amino acids: CASSLVITGTQYF. CDR3 sequence (DNA): TGTGCCAGCAGCTTAGTGATTACCGGTACGCAGTATTTT. The V gene is TRBV11-2, the J gene TRBJ2-3, with unresolved D. The CDR3 covers 13 residues. The germline V gene encodes CDR1 SGHAT and CDR2 FQNNGV. Between the trimmed V and J ends, which lost 1 base and 8 bases, there was a span of 10 bases.

In its sample, this clonotype was seen a few times. J is TRBJ2-7 and V is TRBV13; D may be TRBD2 (5 bases). The CDR3 sequence is 14 residues long. Trimming shortened V by 6 bases and J by 1 base, and 13 bases separated the two germline ends. CDR1 is PRHDT and CDR2 is FYEKMQ in the germline V gene (reference sequence). The CDR3, as DNA: TGTGCCAGCAGGGCGGGCGGTCGGTCCTACGAGCAGTACTTC. Protein sequence: CASRAGGRSYEQYF.

This clonotype appeared a few times. This sequence joins TRBV20-1 and TRBJ2-1; no clear D gene. Germline V lookup: CDR1 DFQATT, CDR2 SNEGSKA (reference sequence). The ends were cut back, 0 bases at V and 7 bases at J, with 13 bases in the middle. This CDR3 has 14 residues. CDR3 coding DNA: TGCAGTGCTAGAGATCGTCCGGATGTGAATGAGCAGTTCTTC. It encodes CSARDRPDVNEQFF.

There are many counts of this clonotype. This chain joins TRBV20-1 and TRBJ2-1; 11 bases map to TRBD2. CDR3 length equals 12 residues. V was pared by 5 bases and J by 12 bases, with 6 bases of the junction left unmatched. CDR1 is DFQATT, CDR2 SNEGSKA, per germline (reference sequence). The CDR3 sequence: CSAPGLAEAQFF. CDR3 in DNA: TGCAGTGCTCCGGGACTAGCGGAAGCGCAGTTCTTC.

This clonotype showed up many times. The V call is TRBV4-3, the J call TRBJ2-3; possibly TRBD2 for D (6 bases). Trimming stripped 4 bases from V and 1 base from J, with 15 bases between. The CDR3 sequence is 16 residues long. Germline V gene data show CDR1 as LGHNA and CDR2 as YSLEER. The CDR3 nucleotides are TGCGCCAGCAGCCTTATGACTAGTGGACGCACAGATACGCAGTATTTT. Protein: CASSLMTSGRTDTQYF.

This clonotype came up a few times. The chain employs TRBV20-1 and TRBJ2-7; 7 bases fit TRBD2. Germline V gives CDR1 DFQATT, CDR2 SNEGSKA (reference sequence). The trim removed 5 bases at V and 6 bases at J, leaving 13 bases unmatched. The CDR3 runs to 14 residues. The CDR3 sequence is CSAPSRGRLGEQYF. CDR3 in DNA: TGCAGTGCTCCCTCGCGCGGGAGATTAGGCGAGCAGTACTTC.

The chain recombines TRBV6-2 or TRBV6-3 with TRBJ2-7; 7 bases agree with TRBD1. This CDR3 spans 16 amino acids. The germline gives CDR1 MNHEY, CDR2 SVGEGT. Trimming removed 6 bases from V and 5 bases from J; junction bases left unmatched: 16. The DNA for the CDR3 is TGTGCCAGCAGGGAGCTCGGGACAGCGAACCTCGACGAGCAGTACTTC. Its translation is CASRELGTANLDEQYF.

In this sample, this clonotype turned up many times. V gene TRBV14 combines with J gene TRBJ2-4; D not certain. The CDR3 runs to 14 residues. The germline gives CDR1 SGHDN, CDR2 FVKESK. Trimming cost V 0 bases and J 0 bases, with 3 bases left between them. CDR3 sequence: CASSQDRAKNIQYF. The CDR3 DNA reads TGTGCCAGCAGCCAAGACAGAGCCAAAAACATTCAGTACTTC.

This clonotype has a handful of counts. This chain uses TRBV10-3 with TRBJ1-1; 8 bases are a match to TRBD1. Per the germline V gene, CDR1 is ENHRY and CDR2 is SYGVKD. The CDR3 loop spans 14 amino acids. V lost 7 bases and J lost 5; bases outside the gene matches: 9. The DNA of the CDR3 is TGTGCCATCAACCAGGGGGCGATTGGTACTGAAGCTTTCTTT. Its protein is CAINQGAIGTEAFF.

This clonotype was found a few times. V usage is TRBV6-2 or TRBV6-3 and J usage is TRBJ1-5; D perhaps matches TRBD1 (5 bases). V dropped 4 bases and J dropped 9 bases, with 10 bases sitting between them. CDR1 is MNHEY, CDR2 SVGEGT, per germline. This CDR3 spans 12 amino acids. The DNA for the CDR3 is TGTGCCAGCAGTTTTCAGGGTTCGCCCCAGCATTTT. This gives the protein CASSFQGSPQHF.

This clonotype was counted ten times or more. V is TRBV7-9 and J is TRBJ2-1; 7 positions agree with TRBD2. CDR1 and CDR2 from the germline V gene are SEHNR and FQNEAQ (reference sequence). The J segment lost 5 bases and the V segment lost 1 base, leaving 2 bases of the junction unmatched. The CDR3 covers 14 residues. DNA of the CDR3: TGTGCCAGCAGCTTAGATCGGGAGGACAATGAGCAGTTCTTC. Translation: CASSLDREDNEQFF.

The chain is built from TRBV4-1 and TRBJ2-2; D gene unclear. Germline lookup yields CDR1 MGHRA and CDR2 YSYEKL. V shed 1 base and J shed 9 bases, with 9 bases lying between them. The CDR3 runs 13 residues. The chain's CDR3 is CASSQVEIRELFF. Here the CDR3 DNA reads TGCGCCAGCAGCCAAGTTGAAATTAGGGAGCTGTTTTTT.

This clonotype was counted ten times or more. The chain combines TRBV27 with TRBJ2-1, with D unclear. From germline, CDR1 is MNHEY and CDR2 SMNVEV (reference sequence). V lost 3 bases and J lost 0, with 9 bases in between. The CDR3 extends over 15 amino acids. This CDR3 is CASSFGTSSYNEQFF. In nucleotides, the CDR3 is TGTGCCAGCAGTTTCGGTACATCCTCCTACAATGAGCAGTTCTTC.